This TCR beta chain was identified in a study of blood T cell repertoires in COVID-19. Study background: The samples span acute and convalescent COVID-19 from the United States, Italy and Spain.

There are 17 residues in the CDR3. Per the germline V gene, CDR1 is SGHRS and CDR2 is YFSETQ. The V and J ends lost 0 bases and 2 bases, in that order; junction bases with no gene match: 11. Assay: immunoSEQ multiplex PCR; the TCRdb copy retains only in-frame clones and omits some. The data contain roughly 200,000 clones, over 80% of them singletons. This clone has only one observation. The sequence derives from a man aged 25-45 years who had recovered from COVID-19. Sequencing input: PBMCs or T cells enriched from blood (not recorded which). The rearrangement joins TRBV5-1 to TRBJ2-7; 7 bases map to TRBD1. CDR3 coding DNA: TGCGCCAGCAGCTTGGCCGGACTGGACAGGACAACCTACGAGCAGTACTTC. Protein product: CASSLAGLDRTTYEQYF.